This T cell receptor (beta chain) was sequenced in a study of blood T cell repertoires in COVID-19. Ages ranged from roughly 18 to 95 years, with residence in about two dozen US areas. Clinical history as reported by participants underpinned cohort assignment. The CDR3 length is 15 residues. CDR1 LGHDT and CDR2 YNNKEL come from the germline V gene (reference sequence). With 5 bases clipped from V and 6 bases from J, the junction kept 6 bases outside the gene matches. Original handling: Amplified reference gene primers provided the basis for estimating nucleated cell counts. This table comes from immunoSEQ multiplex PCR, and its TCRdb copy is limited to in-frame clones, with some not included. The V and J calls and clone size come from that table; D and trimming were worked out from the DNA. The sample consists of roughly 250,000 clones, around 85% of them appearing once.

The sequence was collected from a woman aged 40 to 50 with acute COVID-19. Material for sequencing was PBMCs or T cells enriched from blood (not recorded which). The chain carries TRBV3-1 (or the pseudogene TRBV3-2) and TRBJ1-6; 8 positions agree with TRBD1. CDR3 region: CASSTTGEGNSPLHF. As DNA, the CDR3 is TGTGCCAGCAGCACGACAGGGGAGGGTAATTCACCCCTCCACTTT.